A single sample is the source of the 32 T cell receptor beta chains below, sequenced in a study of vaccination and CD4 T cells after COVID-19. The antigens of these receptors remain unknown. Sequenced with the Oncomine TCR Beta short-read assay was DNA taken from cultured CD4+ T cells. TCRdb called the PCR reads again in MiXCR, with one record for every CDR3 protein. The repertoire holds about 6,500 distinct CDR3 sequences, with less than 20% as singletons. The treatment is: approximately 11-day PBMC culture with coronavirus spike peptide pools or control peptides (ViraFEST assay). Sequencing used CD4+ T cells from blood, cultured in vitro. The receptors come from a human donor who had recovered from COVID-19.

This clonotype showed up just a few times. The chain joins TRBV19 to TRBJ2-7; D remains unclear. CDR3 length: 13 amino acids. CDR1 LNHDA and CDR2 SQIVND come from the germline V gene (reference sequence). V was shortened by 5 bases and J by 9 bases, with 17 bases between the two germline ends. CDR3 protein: CASSPWLGSGQYF. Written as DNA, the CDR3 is TGTGCCAGTAGTCCCTGGCTCGGATCGGGGCAGTACTTC.

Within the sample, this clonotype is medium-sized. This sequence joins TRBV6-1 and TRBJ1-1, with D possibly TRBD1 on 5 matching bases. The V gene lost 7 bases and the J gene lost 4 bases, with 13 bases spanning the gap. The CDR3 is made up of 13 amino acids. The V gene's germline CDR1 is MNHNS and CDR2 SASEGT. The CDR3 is CASNPGPVTEAFF. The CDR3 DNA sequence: TGTGCCAGCAACCCGGGGCCGGTCACTGAAGCTTTCTTT.

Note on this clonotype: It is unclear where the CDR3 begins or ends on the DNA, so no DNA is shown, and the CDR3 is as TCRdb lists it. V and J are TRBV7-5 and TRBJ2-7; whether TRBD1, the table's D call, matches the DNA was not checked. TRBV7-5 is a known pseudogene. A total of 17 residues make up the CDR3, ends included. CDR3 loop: CISVPEALGQGRYEQYF.

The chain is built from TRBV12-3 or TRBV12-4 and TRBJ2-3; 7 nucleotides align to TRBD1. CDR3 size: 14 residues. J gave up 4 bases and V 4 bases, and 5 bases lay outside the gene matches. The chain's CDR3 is CASSSRGSPDTQYF. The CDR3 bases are TGTGCCAGCAGTTCCAGGGGGTCCCCAGATACGCAGTATTTT.

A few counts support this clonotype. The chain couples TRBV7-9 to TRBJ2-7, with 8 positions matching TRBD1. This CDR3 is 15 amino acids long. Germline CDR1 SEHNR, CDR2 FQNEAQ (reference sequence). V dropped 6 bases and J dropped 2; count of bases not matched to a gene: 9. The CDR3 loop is CASSPDRGLTYEQYF. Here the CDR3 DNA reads TGTGCCAGCAGTCCCGACAGGGGCTTAACCTACGAGCAGTACTTC. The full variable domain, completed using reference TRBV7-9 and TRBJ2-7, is DTGVSQNPRHKITKRGQNVTFRCDPISEHNRLYWYRQTLGQGPEFLTYFQNEAQLEKSRLLSDRFSAERPKGSFSTLEIQRTEQGDSAMYLCASSPDRGLTYEQYFGPGTRLTVT.

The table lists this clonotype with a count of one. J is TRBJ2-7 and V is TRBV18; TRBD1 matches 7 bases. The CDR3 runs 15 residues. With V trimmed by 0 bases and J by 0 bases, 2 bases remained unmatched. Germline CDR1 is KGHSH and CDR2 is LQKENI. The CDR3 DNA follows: TGTGCCAGCTCACCACCGGGACAGCTCTCCTACGAGCAGTACTTC. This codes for CASSPPGQLSYEQYF.

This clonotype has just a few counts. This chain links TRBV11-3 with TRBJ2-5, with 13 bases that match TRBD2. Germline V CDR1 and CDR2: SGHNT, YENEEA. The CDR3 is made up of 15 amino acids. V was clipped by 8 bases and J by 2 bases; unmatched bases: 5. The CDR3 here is CASGGLAGIQETQYF. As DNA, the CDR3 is TGTGCCAGCGGGGGACTAGCGGGAATACAAGAGACCCAGTACTTC.

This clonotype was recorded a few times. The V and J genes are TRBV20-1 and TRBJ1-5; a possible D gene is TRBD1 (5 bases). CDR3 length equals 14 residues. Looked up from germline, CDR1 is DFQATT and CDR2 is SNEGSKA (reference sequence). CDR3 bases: TGCAGCGCGAGGGCAGGGTCGTTCGATCAGCCCCAGCATTTT. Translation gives CSARAGSFDQPQHF.

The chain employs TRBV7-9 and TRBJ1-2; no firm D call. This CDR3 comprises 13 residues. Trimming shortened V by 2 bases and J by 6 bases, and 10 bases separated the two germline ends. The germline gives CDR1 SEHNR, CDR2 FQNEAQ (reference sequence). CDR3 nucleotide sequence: TGTGCCAGCAGCTTAAACAGCGTGGATGGCTACACCTTC. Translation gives CASSLNSVDGYTF.

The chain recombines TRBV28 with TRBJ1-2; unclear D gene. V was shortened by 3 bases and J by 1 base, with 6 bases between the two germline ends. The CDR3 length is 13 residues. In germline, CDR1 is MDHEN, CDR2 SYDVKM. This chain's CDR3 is CASSFRRNYGYTF. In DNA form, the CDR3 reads TGTGCCAGCAGTTTCCGCCGTAACTATGGCTACACCTTC.

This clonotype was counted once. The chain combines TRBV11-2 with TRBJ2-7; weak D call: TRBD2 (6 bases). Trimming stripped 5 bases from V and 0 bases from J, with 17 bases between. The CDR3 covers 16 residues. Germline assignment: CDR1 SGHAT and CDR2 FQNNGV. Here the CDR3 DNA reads TGTGCCAGCAGCGCGGGACGGACGAAAGTCTCCTACGAGCAGTACTTC. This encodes CASSAGRTKVSYEQYF. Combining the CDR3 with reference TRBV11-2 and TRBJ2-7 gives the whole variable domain EAGVAQSPRYKIIEKRQSVAFWCNPISGHATLYWYQQILGQGPKLLIQFQNNGVVDDSQLPKDRFSAERLKGVDSTLKIQPAKLEDSAVYLCASSAGRTKVSYEQYFGPGTRLTVT.

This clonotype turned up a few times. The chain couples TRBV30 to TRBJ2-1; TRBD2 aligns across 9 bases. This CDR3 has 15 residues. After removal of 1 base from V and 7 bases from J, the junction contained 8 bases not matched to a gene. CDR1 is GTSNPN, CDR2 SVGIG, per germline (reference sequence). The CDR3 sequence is CAWSDPRAGGNEQFF. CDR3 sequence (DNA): TGTGCCTGGAGTGATCCTCGAGCGGGAGGAAATGAGCAGTTCTTC. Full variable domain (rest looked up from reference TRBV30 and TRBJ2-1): SQTIHQWPATLVQPVGSPLSLECTVEGTSNPNLYWYRQAAGRGLQLLFYSVGIGQISSEVPQNLSASRPQDRQFILSSKKLLLSDSGFYLCAWSDPRAGGNEQFFGPGTRLTVL.

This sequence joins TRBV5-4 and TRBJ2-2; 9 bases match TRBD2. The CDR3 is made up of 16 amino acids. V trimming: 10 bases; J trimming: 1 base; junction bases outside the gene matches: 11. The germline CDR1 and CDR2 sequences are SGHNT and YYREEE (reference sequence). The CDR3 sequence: CAGGAGGGWNTGELFF. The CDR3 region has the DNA TGTGCCGGCGGAGCGGGAGGCGGGTGGAACACCGGGGAGCTGTTTTTT.

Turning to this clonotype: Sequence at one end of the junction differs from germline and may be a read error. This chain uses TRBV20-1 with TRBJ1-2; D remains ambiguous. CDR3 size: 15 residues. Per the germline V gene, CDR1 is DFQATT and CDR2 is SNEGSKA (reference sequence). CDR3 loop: CSVRDHEGSGYGYTF. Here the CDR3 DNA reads TGCAGTGTTAGAGATCATGAGGGATCCGGCTATGGCTACACCTTC.

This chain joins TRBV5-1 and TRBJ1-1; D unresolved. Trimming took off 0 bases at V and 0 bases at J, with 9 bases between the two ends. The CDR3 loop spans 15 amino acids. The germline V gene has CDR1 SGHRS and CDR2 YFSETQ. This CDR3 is CASSLDPMVNTEAFF. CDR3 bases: TGCGCCAGCAGCTTGGATCCGATGGTGAACACTGAAGCTTTCTTT. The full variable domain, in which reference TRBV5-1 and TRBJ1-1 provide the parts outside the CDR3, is KAGVTQTPRYLIKTRGQQVTLSCSPISGHRSVSWYQQTPGQGLQFLFEYFSETQRNKGNFPGRFSGRQFSNSRSEMNVSTLELGDSALYLCASSLDPMVNTEAFFGQGTRLTVV.

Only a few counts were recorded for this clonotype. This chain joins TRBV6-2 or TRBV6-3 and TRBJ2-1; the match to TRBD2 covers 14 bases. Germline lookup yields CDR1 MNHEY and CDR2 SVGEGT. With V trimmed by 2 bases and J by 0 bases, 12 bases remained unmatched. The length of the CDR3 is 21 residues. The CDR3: CASSYPGLAGGLLSSYNEQFF. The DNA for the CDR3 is TGTGCCAGCAGTTACCCCGGACTAGCGGGGGGCCTTTTGAGCTCCTACAATGAGCAGTTCTTC.

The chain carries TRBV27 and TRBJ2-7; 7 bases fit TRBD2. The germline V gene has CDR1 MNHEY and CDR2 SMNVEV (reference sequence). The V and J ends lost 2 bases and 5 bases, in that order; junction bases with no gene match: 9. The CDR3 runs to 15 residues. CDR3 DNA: TGTGCCAGCAGTTTACAGGTAGCGGGCATCGACGAGCAGTACTTC. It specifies CASSLQVAGIDEQYF.

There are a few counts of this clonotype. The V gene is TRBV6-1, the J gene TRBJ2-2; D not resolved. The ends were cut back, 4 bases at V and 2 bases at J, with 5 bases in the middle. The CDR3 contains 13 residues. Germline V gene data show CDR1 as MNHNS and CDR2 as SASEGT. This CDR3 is CASSGTNTGELFF. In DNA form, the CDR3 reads TGTGCCAGCAGTGGTACAAACACCGGGGAGCTGTTTTTT.

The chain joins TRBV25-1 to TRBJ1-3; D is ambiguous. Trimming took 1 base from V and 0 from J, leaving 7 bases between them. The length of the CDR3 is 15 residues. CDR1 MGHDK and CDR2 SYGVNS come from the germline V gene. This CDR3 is CASSEFGPSGNTIYF. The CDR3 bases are TGTGCCAGCAGTGAATTCGGACCCTCTGGAAACACCATATATTTT.

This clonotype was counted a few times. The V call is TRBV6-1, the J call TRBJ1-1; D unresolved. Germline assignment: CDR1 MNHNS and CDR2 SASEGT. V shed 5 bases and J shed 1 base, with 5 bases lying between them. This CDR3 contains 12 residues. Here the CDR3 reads CASSQQNTEAFF. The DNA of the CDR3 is TGTGCCAGCAGTCAGCAGAACACTGAAGCTTTCTTT.

CDR3 nucleotides: TGCGCCAGCAGCGAAGGGACACAGAGCAATCAGCCCCAGCATTTT. The encoded protein is CASSEGTQSNQPQHF. The genes are TRBV5-1 and TRBJ1-5; D might be TRBD1 (6 bases). V was clipped by 4 bases and J by 1 base, with 12 bases between them. Germline CDR1 reads SGHRS; CDR2 reads YFSETQ. The CDR3 has 15 amino acids. The full variable domain, its missing parts supplied by reference TRBV5-1 and TRBJ1-5, is KAGVTQTPRYLIKTRGQQVTLSCSPISGHRSVSWYQQTPGQGLQFLFEYFSETQRNKGNFPGRFSGRQFSNSRSEMNVSTLELGDSALYLCASSEGTQSNQPQHFGDGTRLSIL.

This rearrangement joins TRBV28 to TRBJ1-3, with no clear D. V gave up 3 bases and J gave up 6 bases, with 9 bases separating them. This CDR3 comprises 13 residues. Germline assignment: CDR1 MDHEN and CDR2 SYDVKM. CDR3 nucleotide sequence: TGTGCCAGCAGTTTGGGCGGACCAAACACCATATATTTT. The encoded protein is CASSLGGPNTIYF.

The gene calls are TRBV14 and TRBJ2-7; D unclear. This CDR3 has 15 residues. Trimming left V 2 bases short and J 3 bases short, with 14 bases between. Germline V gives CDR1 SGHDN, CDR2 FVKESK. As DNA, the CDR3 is TGTGCCAGCAGCCAATCACACAGCCCCTTCTACGAGCAGTACTTC. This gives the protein CASSQSHSPFYEQYF.

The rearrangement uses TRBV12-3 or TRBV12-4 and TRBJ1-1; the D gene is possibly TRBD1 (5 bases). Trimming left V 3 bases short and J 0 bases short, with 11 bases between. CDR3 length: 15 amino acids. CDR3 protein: CASSFRGSLNTEAFF. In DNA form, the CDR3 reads TGTGCCAGCAGTTTTCGGGGGTCCTTGAACACTGAAGCTTTCTTT.

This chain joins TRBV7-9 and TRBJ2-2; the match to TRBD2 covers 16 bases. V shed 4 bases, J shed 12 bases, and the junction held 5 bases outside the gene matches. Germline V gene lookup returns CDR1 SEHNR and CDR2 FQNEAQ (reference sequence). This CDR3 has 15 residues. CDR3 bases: TGTGCCAGCAGCTCCGGGACTAGCGGGGGGGCGAAGCTGTTTTTT. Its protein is CASSSGTSGGAKLFF. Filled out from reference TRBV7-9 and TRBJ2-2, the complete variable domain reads DTGVSQNPRHKITKRGQNVTFRCDPISEHNRLYWYRQTLGQGPEFLTYFQNEAQLEKSRLLSDRFSAERPKGSFSTLEIQRTEQGDSAMYLCASSSGTSGGAKLFFGEGSRLTVL.

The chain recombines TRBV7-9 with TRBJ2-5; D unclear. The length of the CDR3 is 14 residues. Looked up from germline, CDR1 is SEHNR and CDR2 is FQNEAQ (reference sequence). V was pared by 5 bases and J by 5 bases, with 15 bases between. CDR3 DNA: TGTGCCAGCAGCCCCCACCGTTCTGACGAGACCCAGTACTTC. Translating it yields CASSPHRSDETQYF.

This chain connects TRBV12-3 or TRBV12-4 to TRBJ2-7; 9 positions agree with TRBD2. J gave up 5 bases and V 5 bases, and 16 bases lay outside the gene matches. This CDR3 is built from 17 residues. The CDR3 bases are TGTGCCAGCAGTCCTCGGCGGGGGGGGCCCGGGGCGGACGAGCAGTACTTC. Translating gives CASSPRRGGPGADEQYF.

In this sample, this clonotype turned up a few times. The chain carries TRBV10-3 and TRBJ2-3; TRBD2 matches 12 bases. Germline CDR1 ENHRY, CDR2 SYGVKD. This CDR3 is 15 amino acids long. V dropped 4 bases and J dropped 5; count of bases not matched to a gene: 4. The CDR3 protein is CAISGTSGNRDTQYF. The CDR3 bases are TGTGCCATCAGTGGGACTAGCGGGAATCGAGATACGCAGTATTTT.

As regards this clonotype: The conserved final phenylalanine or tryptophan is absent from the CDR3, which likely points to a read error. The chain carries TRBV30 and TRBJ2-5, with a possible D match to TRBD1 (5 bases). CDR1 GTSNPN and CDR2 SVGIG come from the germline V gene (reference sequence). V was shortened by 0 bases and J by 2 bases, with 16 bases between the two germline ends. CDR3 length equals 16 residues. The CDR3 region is CAWSVRGNPRQETQYL. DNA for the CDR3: TGTGCCTGGAGTGTAAGGGGCAATCCGAGGCAAGAGACCCAGTACCTC.

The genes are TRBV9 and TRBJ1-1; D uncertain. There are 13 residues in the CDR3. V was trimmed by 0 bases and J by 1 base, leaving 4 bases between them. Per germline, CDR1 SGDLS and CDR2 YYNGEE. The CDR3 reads CASSVAENTEAFF. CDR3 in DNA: TGTGCCAGCAGCGTAGCAGAGAACACTGAAGCTTTCTTT.

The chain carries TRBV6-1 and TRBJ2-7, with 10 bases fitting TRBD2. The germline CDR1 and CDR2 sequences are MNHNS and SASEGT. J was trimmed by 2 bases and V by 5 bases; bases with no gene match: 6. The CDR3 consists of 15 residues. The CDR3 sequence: CASSHGTSETYEQYF. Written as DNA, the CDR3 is TGTGCCAGCAGTCACGGGACTAGCGAAACCTACGAGCAGTACTTC.

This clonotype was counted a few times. This chain's CDR3 is CASSLYGRGNTDTQYF. The CDR3, as DNA: TGTGCCAGCAGTTTATATGGCAGGGGAAACACAGATACGCAGTATTTT. The chain recombines TRBV12-3 or TRBV12-4 with TRBJ2-3; tentative D call: TRBD1 (6 bases). The ends were cut back, 2 bases at V and 2 bases at J, with 14 bases in the middle. This CDR3 is 16 amino acids long.